These T cell receptor beta chains were read from a single sample in a study of T cell repertoires in cytomegalovirus infection. Using its own MiXCR run on the reads, TCRdb lists one record per CDR3 protein. The sample shows over 300,000 distinct CDR3 sequences, roughly a sixth of them seen only once. Sequencing was done on a sample of PBMCs. These receptors were taken from a human donor in good health (CMV status not recorded). Some clones in this sample may be carry-over from other donors' samples. Each CDR3 is given with its conserved first and last residue. A D gene is named only where the DNA matches it firmly. Size tells how often a clone was seen (once, few, many) or the class of an expanded clone, and some rows leave it out.

NA,TRBV2,NA,TRBJ1-2,CASSELMGARGYTF,TGTGCCAGCAGTGAATTAATGGGGGCGCGGGGCTACACCTTC
NA,TRBV11-3,TRBD2,TRBJ2-3,CASSLGGTSGSTDTQYF,TGTGCCAGCAGCTTGGGCGGGACTAGCGGATCCACAGATACGCAGTATTTT
many,TRBV10-3,NA,TRBJ2-1,CAISERGDYNEQFF,TGTGCCATCAGTGAAAGGGGCGACTACAATGAGCAGTTCTTC
many,TRBV11-2,TRBD1,TRBJ1-2,CASSHVGGQLRANYGYTF,TGTGCCAGCAGCCACGTCGGGGGACAGCTGAGAGCTAACTATGGCTACACCTTC
NA,TRBV7-9,NA,TRBJ2-5,CANSFLQLKQETQYF,TGTGCCAACAGCTTCTTGCAGCTAAAACAAGAGACCCAGTACTTC
NA,TRBV5-5,TRBD1,TRBJ2-3,CASSRGQGDGTDTQYF,TGTGCCAGCAGCCGGGGACAGGGAGACGGCACAGATACGCAGTATTTT
once,TRBV12-3/TRBV12-4,TRBD1,TRBJ1-2,CASSIRDRGHYGYTF,TGTGCCAGCAGTATCCGGGACAGGGGACACTATGGCTACACCTTC
once,TRBV12-3/TRBV12-4,TRBD1,TRBJ1-1,CASRGQGTEASF,TGTGCCAGCAGGGGACAGGGGACTGAAGCTTCCTTT
many,TRBV7-2,NA,TRBJ1-3,CASSRFFGGRDTGNTIYF,TGTGCCAGCAGCCGATTCTTCGGGGGGCGAGACACTGGAAACACCATATATTTT
many,TRBV7-2,NA,TRBJ2-7,CASSSARVAAPYEQYF,TGTGCCAGCAGCTCAGCGCGGGTGGCAGCCCCCTACGAGCAGTACTTC
many,TRBV7-2,NA,TRBJ1-5,CASSLTVGMGNQPQHF,TGTGCCAGCAGCTTAACGGTAGGGATGGGCAATCAGCCCCAGCATTTT
NA,TRBV18,NA,TRBJ2-7,CASSPILGRGSSYEQYF,TGTGCCAGCTCACCCATACTGGGACGGGGGAGCTCCTACGAGCAGTACTTC
many,TRBV6-1,NA,TRBJ1-5,CASSVSPGAWDQPQHF,TGTGCCAGCAGTGTTTCCCCGGGGGCGTGGGATCAGCCCCAGCATTTT
few,TRBV7-2,NA,TRBJ1-4,CASSPRGQGTGEKLFF,TGTGCCAGCAGCCCCCGTGGTCAAGGGACGGGTGAAAAACTGTTTTTT
many,TRBV7-9,TRBD1,TRBJ1-1,CATDGQGGTEAFF,TGTGCCACCGACGGACAGGGAGGGACTGAAGCTTTCTTT
NA,TRBV5-4,NA,TRBJ2-1,CASSLSRGEQFF,TGTGCCAGCAGCTTGTCCCGGGGTGAGCAGTTCTTC
few,TRBV20-1,NA,TRBJ1-1,CRIGSVEAFF,TGCAGGATTGGGAGCGTTGAAGCTTTCTTT
few,TRBV9,NA,TRBJ2-5,CASSVGFSQVFGETQYF,TGTGCCAGCAGCGTAGGCTTTAGCCAGGTTTTTGGGGAGACCCAGTACTTC
NA,TRBV6-5,TRBD1,TRBJ2-3,CASSSDRANTQYF,TGTGCCAGCAGTTCCGACAGGGCCAATACGCAGTATTTT
many,TRBV5-4,TRBD1,TRBJ1-1,CASSLGGSLNTEAFF,TGTGCCAGCAGCTTAGGGGGCTCCCTGAACACTGAAGCTTTCTTT
many,TRBV7-6,NA,TRBJ2-2,CASSLEGGAPTGELFF,TGTGCCAGCAGCTTAGAGGGAGGAGCTCCCACCGGGGAGCTGTTTTTT
NA,TRBV28,TRBD1,TRBJ2-3,CASSSRKNRGPGDTQYF,TGTGCCAGCAGTTCGAGGAAGAACAGGGGGCCTGGAGATACGCAGTATTTT
few,TRBV20-1,NA,TRBJ1-1,CSATGRPGRSAFF,TGCAGTGCAACTGGGAGGCCGGGGAGGAGTGCTTTCTTT
NA,TRBV2,NA,TRBJ2-1,CASSEFFASTYNEQFF,TGTGCCAGCAGTGAATTTTTTGCTAGCACCTACAATGAGCAGTTCTTC
many,TRBV5-1,NA,TRBJ2-5,CASSLAPGPQETQYF,TGCGCCAGCAGCTTGGCCCCGGGACCACAAGAGACCCAGTACTTC